The 2 T cell receptor beta chains listed next were all sequenced from one sample in a study of cytomegalovirus exposure and HLA in healthy donors. PCR used 60 Vbeta primers and 13 Jbeta primers. TCRdb's table, derived via immunoSEQ multiplex PCR, lists solely in-frame clones and lacks some. The sample lists around 170,000 clones; 76% were seen once. Sequences were obtained from PBMCs. All receptors come from a woman in her twenties or thirties in good health and CMV-seropositive.

This chain connects TRBV30 to TRBJ1-2; TRBD1 aligns across 7 bases. CDR3 length equals 12 residues. V was pared by 1 base and J by 5 bases, with 1 base of the junction left unmatched. Germline V CDR1 and CDR2: GTSNPN, SVGIG (reference sequence). The CDR3 loop is CAWSEGQYGYTF. CDR3 nucleotides: TGTGCCTGGAGTGAGGGACAGTATGGCTACACCTTC.

V is TRBV4-1 and J is TRBJ2-7; no reliable D call. The CDR3 has 13 residues. CDR1 and CDR2 from the germline V gene are MGHRA and YSYEKL. Trimming cost V 0 bases and J 1 base, with 4 bases left between them. CDR3 nucleotides: TGCGCCAGCAGCCAAGATATTTCCTACGAGCAGTACTTC. Its protein product is CASSQDISYEQYF.